Each of the 19 T cell receptor beta chains below was sequenced from the same sample in a study of T-cell reconstitution after alpha-beta-depleted transplantation in children. The TCRbeta library incorporated unique molecular identifiers. Using its own MiXCR run on the PCR reads, TCRdb lists one record per CDR3 protein. The profile shows some 550,000 distinct CDR3 sequences, approximately 22% of them singletons. The sequences come from PBMCs, mostly from graft donor cells, collected 360 days after TCRalphabeta/CD19-depleted stem cell transplant. These receptors all stem from a boy under two years old who had a stem cell transplant for acute myeloid leukemia, so the T cells may come from the graft donor.

A word on this clonotype: This CDR3 is missing its conserved last phenylalanine or tryptophan, likely due to a read error. Written as DNA, the CDR3 is TGCAGTGCTACAGGGGGCTCCTCGATTGGAAAGTATGGCTACACCCTC. The encoded protein is CSATGGSSIGKYGYTL. V is TRBV20-1 and J is TRBJ1-2, with 8 bases aligning to TRBD1. Trimming took 4 bases from V and 5 from J; bases not matched to a gene: 15. The length of the CDR3 is 16 residues. Germline-derived CDR1 and CDR2 are DFQATT and SNEGSKA (reference sequence).

The genes are TRBV30 and TRBJ2-5; D might be TRBD2 (5 bases). The CDR3 length is 11 residues. V gave up 3 bases and J gave up 7 bases, with 9 bases separating them. Looked up from germline, CDR1 is GTSNPN and CDR2 is SVGIG (reference sequence). In nucleotides, the CDR3 is TGTGCCTGGAGGGAGGAGCCGACCCAGTACTTC. Translating gives CAWREEPTQYF.

This clonotype showed up just a few times. This chain links TRBV4-2 with TRBJ2-3; 9 bases are a match to TRBD2. Germline-derived CDR1 and CDR2 are LGHNA and YNFKEQ. J gave up 5 bases and V 3 bases, and 15 bases lay outside the gene matches. This CDR3 is 18 amino acids long. The CDR3 here is CASSHFFGRGGHQDTQYF. CDR3 sequence (DNA): TGTGCCAGCAGCCACTTTTTTGGGCGGGGGGGCCATCAAGATACGCAGTATTTT.

The rearrangement uses TRBV14 and TRBJ2-2, with 8 bases aligning to TRBD1. Germline-derived CDR1 and CDR2 are SGHDN and FVKESK. V gave up 0 bases and J gave up 8 bases; unmatched junction bases: 17. The CDR3 is made up of 19 amino acids. The DNA for the CDR3 is TGTGCCAGCAGCCAAGATAGGAGGGTCACAGGGGGACCCTCGGGGGAGCTGTTTTTT. Its protein is CASSQDRRVTGGPSGELFF. Based on the CDR3 plus reference TRBV14 and TRBJ2-2, the full variable domain is EAGVTQFPSHSVIEKGQTVTLRCDPISGHDNLYWYRRVMGKEIKFLLHFVKESKQDESGMPNNRFLAERTGGTYSTLKVQPAELEDSGVYFCASSQDRRVTGGPSGELFFGEGSRLTVL.

V and J are TRBV5-8 and TRBJ1-5; 9 bases align to TRBD1. V lost 3 bases and J lost 0; bases outside the gene matches: 4. The CDR3 extends over 16 amino acids. The germline V gene has CDR1 SGHTS and CDR2 YDEGEE. CDR3 sequence: CASSSGQGYSNQPQHF. The CDR3 DNA reads as TGTGCCAGCAGCTCGGGACAGGGATATAGCAATCAGCCCCAGCATTTT.

This rearrangement joins TRBV20-1 to TRBJ2-2, with TRBD1 as a possible D gene (5 bases). CDR3 size: 14 residues. Between the trimmed V and J ends, which lost 1 base and 8 bases, there was a span of 14 bases. Per germline, CDR1 DFQATT and CDR2 SNEGSKA (reference sequence). CDR3 in amino acids: CSARGMGPSGELFF. In DNA form, the CDR3 reads TGCAGTGCTAGAGGAATGGGGCCATCGGGGGAGCTGTTTTTT.

The rearrangement joins TRBV9 to TRBJ2-5, with 7 bases lining up with TRBD1. The V gene end was trimmed by 4 bases and the J gene end by 5 bases; junction bases not matched to a gene: 8. The CDR3 consists of 14 residues. Germline V gene lookup returns CDR1 SGDLS and CDR2 YYNGEE. The CDR3 DNA reads TGTGCCAGCAGCATAACAGGGGTCGGCGAGACCCAGTACTTC. This encodes CASSITGVGETQYF.

The chain recombines TRBV7-2 with TRBJ2-2; tentatively, D is TRBD2 (7 bases). The V gene's germline CDR1 is SGHTA and CDR2 FQGNSA. V shed 1 base and J shed 6 bases, with 12 bases lying between them. This CDR3 contains 15 residues. The DNA of the CDR3 is TGTGCCAGCAGCTTAGGTCCGGGGGGCCCCGGGGAGCTGTTTTTT. This translates into CASSLGPGGPGELFF.

This clonotype was seen only a few times. This rearrangement joins TRBV5-1 to TRBJ2-5; 7 positions match TRBD2. V shed 0 bases and J 4 bases; nucleotides not matched to a gene: 3. The germline gives CDR1 SGHRS, CDR2 YFSETQ. This CDR3 has 14 residues. CDR3 coding DNA: TGCGCCAGCAGCTTGGTGCCTAGCGGAGAGACCCAGTACTTC. Translating gives CASSLVPSGETQYF.

Many counts were recorded for this clonotype. The chain joins TRBV27 to TRBJ1-6; 7 nucleotides line up with TRBD1. This CDR3 comprises 15 residues. Germline CDR1 reads MNHEY; CDR2 reads SMNVEV (reference sequence). V gave up 5 bases and J gave up 5 bases; unmatched junction bases: 6. CDR3 protein: CASSLRQGDNSPLHF. The CDR3 DNA sequence: TGTGCCAGCAGTCTACGACAGGGCGATAATTCACCCCTCCACTTT.

The chain carries TRBV12-5 and TRBJ1-1, with 10 bases matching TRBD1. Germline V CDR1 and CDR2: LGHNT, FRNRAP. Trimming took 6 bases from V and 7 from J; bases not matched to a gene: 5. This CDR3 is 13 amino acids long. CDR3 sequence: CASGHRTGGEAFF. As DNA, the CDR3 is TGTGCTAGTGGCCATAGGACAGGGGGTGAAGCTTTCTTT.

This clonotype was seen repeatedly, ten times or more. The rearrangement uses TRBV7-9 and TRBJ1-6, with D possibly being TRBD1 (5 bases). Germline V gene lookup returns CDR1 SEHNR and CDR2 FQNEAQ (reference sequence). This CDR3 contains 13 residues. The V end was cut by 5 bases, the J end by 9 bases, with 11 bases between. The CDR3 DNA sequence: TGTGCCAGCAGCGATAGAGGGGTTTCACCCCTCCACTTT. Translating gives CASSDRGVSPLHF.

Many counts were recorded for this clonotype. The CDR3 is CASSLEGVGEQFF. The CDR3 DNA follows: TGTGCCAGCAGCTTAGAAGGGGTTGGTGAGCAGTTCTTC. The rearrangement joins TRBV7-9 to TRBJ2-1; the D gene is possibly TRBD1 (5 bases). The CDR3 length is 13 residues. Trimming left V 1 base short and J 9 bases short, with 10 bases between. Germline V lookup: CDR1 SEHNR, CDR2 FQNEAQ (reference sequence).

This rearrangement joins TRBV20-1 to TRBJ2-4; TRBD2 agrees at 9 bases. V trimming: 3 bases; J trimming: 5 bases; junction bases outside the gene matches: 5. Germline V gene sequence: CDR1 DFQATT, CDR2 SNEGSKA (reference sequence). This CDR3 contains 14 residues. The DNA of the CDR3 is TGCAGTGCTAGTAGGCTAGCGGGGCAAAACATTCAGTACTTC. Translation: CSASRLAGQNIQYF.

J is TRBJ1-5 and V is TRBV24-1, with 7 nucleotides matching TRBD1. CDR1 and CDR2 (germline): KGHDR, SFDVKD. The V segment lost 7 bases and the J segment 2 bases; nucleotides outside the gene matches: 13. There are 17 residues in the CDR3. DNA for the CDR3: TGTGCCACCAGAGAAAATCGACAGGGCGGTGGCAATCAGCCCCAGCATTTT. Amino acids: CATRENRQGGGNQPQHF.

The genes are TRBV12-3 or TRBV12-4 and TRBJ1-1, with D hard to call. The length of the CDR3 is 16 residues. V shed 4 bases and J shed 5 bases, with 20 bases lying between them. The CDR3 DNA is TGTGCCAGCAGTTCTCCTCGACTCGACTCGAGGACTGAAGCTTTCTTT. Translated, it gives CASSSPRLDSRTEAFF.

This chain uses TRBV18 with TRBJ2-5; TRBD1 aligns across 8 bases. Germline V lookup: CDR1 KGHSH, CDR2 LQKENI. Germline trimming cut 0 bases from V and 3 bases from J; bases unmatched to any gene: 9. The CDR3 covers 17 residues. The CDR3 DNA follows: TGTGCCAGCTCACCACCCCTCAGGGGGCGTGGGGAAGAGACCCAGTACTTC. This translates into CASSPPLRGRGEETQYF.

This clonotype has at least ten counts. This chain connects TRBV15 to TRBJ2-5; 8 nucleotides agree with TRBD2. The CDR3 is made up of 16 amino acids. The germline CDR1 and CDR2 sequences are LNHNV and YYDKDF (reference sequence). V was clipped by 0 bases and J by 5 bases; unmatched bases: 8. This CDR3 is CATSRDIAGPWETQYF. The CDR3 coding sequence is TGTGCCACCAGCAGAGATATAGCGGGACCCTGGGAGACCCAGTACTTC.

This chain uses TRBV4-1 with TRBJ1-5, with D possibly matching TRBD1 (5 bases). Per germline, CDR1 MGHRA and CDR2 YSYEKL. Trimming shortened V by 1 base and J by 4 bases, and 11 bases separated the two germline ends. The CDR3 is made up of 15 amino acids. This CDR3 reads CASSQGSGGNQPQHF. In DNA, the CDR3 is TGCGCCAGCAGCCAAGGGTCCGGGGGTAATCAGCCCCAGCATTTT.